The clone carrying this T cell receptor (beta chain) was recorded once. The data are from a study of T-cell reconstitution after alpha-beta-depleted transplantation in children. Preparation of the TCRbeta library involved a method that used unique molecular identifiers. Each CDR3 protein is one row after TCRdb ran MiXCR on the PCR reads. The sample holds approximately 590,000 distinct CDR3 sequences, roughly a tenth seen once. The germline gives CDR1 SQVTM, CDR2 ANQGSEA. V lost 6 bases and J 7 bases, leaving 7 bases between the germline ends. The CDR3 contains 10 residues. The TCR sequence derives from a human donor who donated a stem cell graft to a child with acute myeloid leukemia. The V and J genes are TRBV29-1 and TRBJ2-1; D uncertain. The input for sequencing was PBMCs from the stem cell graft donor, taken from the stem cell graft. The CDR3 DNA follows: TGCAGCGTGGAGATGAATGAGCAGTTCTTC. It specifies CSVEMNEQFF.